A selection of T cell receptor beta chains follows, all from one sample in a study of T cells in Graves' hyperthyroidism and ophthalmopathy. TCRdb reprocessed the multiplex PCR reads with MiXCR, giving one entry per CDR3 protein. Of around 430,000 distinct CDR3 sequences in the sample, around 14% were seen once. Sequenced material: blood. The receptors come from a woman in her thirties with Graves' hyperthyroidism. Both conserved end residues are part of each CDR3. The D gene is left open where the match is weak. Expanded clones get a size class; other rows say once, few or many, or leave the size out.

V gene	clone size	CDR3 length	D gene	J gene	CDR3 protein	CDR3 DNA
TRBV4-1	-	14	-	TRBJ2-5	CASSPRRGTETQYF	TGCGCCAGCAGCCCCCGTCGGGGAACGGAGACCCAGTACTTC
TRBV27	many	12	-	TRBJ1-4	CASSLLGEKLFF	TGTGCCAGCAGTTTACTAGGAGAAAAACTGTTTTTT
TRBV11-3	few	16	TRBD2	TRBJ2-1	CASSSGWTSGNDEQFF	TGTGCCAGCAGCTCGGGGTGGACTAGCGGGAACGATGAGCAGTTCTTC
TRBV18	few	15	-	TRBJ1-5	CASSPNVHSNQPQHF	TGTGCCAGCTCACCAAATGTTCATAGCAATCAGCCCCAGCATTTT
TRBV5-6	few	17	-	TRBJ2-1	CASAPGTPYGNYNEQFF	TGTGCCAGCGCTCCGGGCACCCCCTACGGGAACTACAATGAGCAGTTCTTC
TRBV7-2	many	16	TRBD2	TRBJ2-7	CASRVMAGLGGHEQYF	TGTGCCAGCAGAGTAATGGCGGGACTAGGAGGCCACGAGCAGTACTTC
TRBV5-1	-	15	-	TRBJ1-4	CASSLEGTENEKLFF	TGCGCCAGCAGCTTGGAGGGGACCGAAAATGAAAAACTGTTTTTT
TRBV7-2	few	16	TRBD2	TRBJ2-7	CASSAHEGLAGAEQYF	TGTGCCAGCAGCGCCCATGAGGGACTAGCGGGAGCCGAGCAGTACTTC
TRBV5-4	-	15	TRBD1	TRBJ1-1	CASSLSGGMNTEAFF	TGTGCCAGCAGCTTATCAGGGGGCATGAACACTGAAGCTTTCTTT
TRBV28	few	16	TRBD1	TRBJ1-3	CASSPFSGTGRNTIYF	TGTGCCAGCAGTCCCTTCTCTGGGACAGGGAGAAACACCATATATTTT
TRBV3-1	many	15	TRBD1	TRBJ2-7	CASSDPRTGVYEQYF	TGTGCCAGCTCTGATCCGCGGACAGGGGTCTACGAGCAGTACTTC
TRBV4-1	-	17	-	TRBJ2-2	CASSPIVSGSNTGELFF	TGCGCCAGCAGCCCAATTGTAAGCGGTTCGAACACCGGGGAGCTGTTTTTT
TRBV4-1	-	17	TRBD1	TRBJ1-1	CASSQGKGQGLNTEAFF	TGCGCCAGCAGCCAGGGAAAGGGACAGGGGTTGAACACTGAAGCTTTCTTT
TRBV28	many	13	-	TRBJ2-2	CATGERGGGELFF	TGTGCGACGGGGGAGCGTGGAGGCGGGGAGCTGTTTTTT
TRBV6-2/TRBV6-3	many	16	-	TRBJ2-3	CASSYGPGTSTDTQYF	TGTGCCAGCAGTTACGGCCCTGGGACTAGCACAGATACGCAGTATTTT